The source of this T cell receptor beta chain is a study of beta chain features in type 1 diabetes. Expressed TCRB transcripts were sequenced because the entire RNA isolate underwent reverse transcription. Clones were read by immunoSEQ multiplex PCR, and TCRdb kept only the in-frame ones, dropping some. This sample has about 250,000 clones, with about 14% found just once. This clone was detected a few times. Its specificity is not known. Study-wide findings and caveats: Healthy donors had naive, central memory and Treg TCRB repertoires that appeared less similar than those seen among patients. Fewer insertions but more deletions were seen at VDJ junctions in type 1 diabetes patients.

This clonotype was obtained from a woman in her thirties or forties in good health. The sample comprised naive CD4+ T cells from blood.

The CDR3 DNA reads TGTGCCAGCAGCGCTAGGGGACAGGGCCAAGAGACCCAGTACTTC. Amino acid sequence: CASSARGQGQETQYF. The chain couples TRBV5-4 to TRBJ2-5; 9 nucleotides agree with TRBD1. Losses at the gene ends were 4 bases for V and 1 base for J; bases not matched to a gene: 5. The germline V gene has CDR1 SGHNT and CDR2 YYREEE (reference sequence). The CDR3 has 15 residues.